This T cell receptor beta chain was obtained from a study of CDR3 diversity in severe acne. TCRdb re-analysed the PCR reads in MiXCR, keeping a single row per CDR3 protein. This sample has 85,000 to 120,000 distinct CDR3 sequences; 45% to 60% occur once, and the top ten carry 12%. The clonotype originates from a male donor with acne. Source material: blood.

The CDR3 DNA follows: TGTGCCAGCAGCTTAGCTGGCCCGATGGGCTCCTATAGCACAGATACGCAGTATTTT. This encodes CASSLAGPMGSYSTDTQYF. The J gene is TRBJ2-3, the V gene TRBV7-2; no clear D gene. Looked up from germline, CDR1 is SGHTA and CDR2 is FQGNSA. The CDR3 contains 19 residues. V was cut by 0 bases and J by 0 bases, with 19 bases left in between.